Each of the 23 T cell receptor beta chains below was sequenced from the same sample in a study of T cells in women clearing cervical HPV infection. The protocol was immunoSEQ multiplex PCR, while the TCRdb copy is restricted to in-frame clones and leaves out a portion. The table counts around 25,000 clones; around 10% lies in the top ten. The sample was blood buffy coat. The receptors shown here come from a woman between 18 and 69 years old with a cervical HPV16 infection that either progressed to CIN3+ or cleared (not recorded which).

Points on this clone: The CDR3 goes on 3 residues after the read ends, and that part is filled in from the germline J gene. The chain has TRBV27 and TRBJ2-2; a weak D match, TRBD2 (7 bases). V lost 6 bases and J lost 9, with 20 bases in between. CDR3 length equals 15 residues. CDR1 and CDR2 from the germline V gene are MNHEY and SMNVEV (reference sequence). Partial CDR3 DNA: TGTGCCAGCAGCATGGGGGGGGCGGGGCACCGGGAG. Translation: CASSMGGAGHRE. The whole CDR3 sequence is CASSMGGAGHRELFF.

In the case of this clone: The CDR3 end lies 3 residues beyond the end of the read and is filled in from the germline J gene. This chain uses TRBV28 with TRBJ1-1; 7 positions match TRBD1. This CDR3 contains 17 residues. CDR1 is MDHEN, CDR2 SYDVKM, per germline. V dropped 2 bases and J dropped 0; count of bases not matched to a gene: 9. The CDR3 sequence: CASSLRAQGWVNTEAFF. The covered CDR3 bases are TGTGCCAGCAGTTTAAGGGCACAGGGGTGGGTGAACACTGAA.

Remarks on this clone: The read ends 3 residues shy of where the CDR3 ends; the end is completed using the germline J gene. The V call is TRBV4-2, the J call TRBJ2-3, with D possibly TRBD1 on 5 matching bases. The CDR3 spans 14 residues. The V gene lost 3 bases and the J gene lost 1 base, with 8 bases spanning the gap. Germline-derived CDR1 and CDR2 are LGHNA and YNFKEQ. The DNA read from the CDR3 is TGTGCCAGCAGCCATTTCAGGGGCACAGATACG. Its protein is CASSHFRGTDT. The complete CDR3 reads CASSHFRGTDTQYF.

Concerning this clone: The missing CDR3 end, 3 residues past where the read stops, is filled in from the germline J gene. The chain carries TRBV18 and TRBJ2-3; TRBD1 aligns across 9 bases. Germline CDR1 and CDR2: KGHSH and LQKENI. The CDR3 has 15 residues. CDR3 residues: CASSPETGGKETQYF. The CDR3 DNA, read in part, is TGTGCCAGCTCACCCGAGACAGGGGGGAAAGAGACG.

About this clone itself: With the read ending 3 residues before the CDR3 end, the germline J gene is used to fill in that end. The V call is TRBV18, the J call TRBJ1-1, with TRBD1 matching over 7 bases. Trimming cost V 3 bases and J 3 bases; bases outside gene matches: 4. Looked up from germline, CDR1 is KGHSH and CDR2 is LQKENI. This CDR3 has 14 amino acids. The CDR3: CASSPTGSDTEAFF. The CDR3 DNA, read in part, is TGTGCCAGCTCACCGACAGGGTCCGACACTGAA.

A word on this clone: The sequence runs out 3 residues before the end of the CDR3; the remainder is reconstructed from the germline J gene. The chain joins TRBV11-2 to TRBJ2-1, with 7 bases aligning to TRBD1. The trim removed 1 base at V and 6 bases at J, leaving 6 bases unmatched. Per the germline V gene, CDR1 is SGHAT and CDR2 is FQNNGV. This CDR3 is 15 amino acids long. The CDR3 DNA, read in part, is TGTGCCAGCAGCTTAGTAGACAGGGCTGGCAATGAG. Encoded protein: CASSLVDRAGNE. The entire CDR3 sequence reads CASSLVDRAGNEQFF.

With regard to this clone: The sequence runs out 3 residues before the end of the CDR3; the remainder is reconstructed from the germline J gene. V usage is TRBV7-9 and J usage is TRBJ2-1; possible D gene TRBD2, 5 bases. CDR3 length equals 13 residues. Germline V lookup: CDR1 SEHNR, CDR2 FQNEAQ (reference sequence). Between the trimmed V and J ends, which lost 5 bases and 4 bases, there was a span of 9 bases. The CDR3 bases that were read are TGTGCCAGCAGCAGAGGACTGTACAATGAG. Encoded protein: CASSRGLYNE. The entire CDR3 protein is CASSRGLYNEQFF.

As regards this clone: Read coverage stops 3 residues before the CDR3 terminus; the germline J gene supplies the remainder. This chain links TRBV11-2 with TRBJ2-1; D perhaps matches TRBD2 (6 bases). V was shortened by 3 bases and J by 7 bases, with 16 bases between the two germline ends. The CDR3 runs to 15 residues. Germline CDR1 and CDR2: SGHAT and FQNNGV. CDR3 sequence reads: CASSFGILGGNEQFF. CDR3 DNA, as far as it was read: TGTGCCAGCAGCTTCGGGATTCTGGGGGGAAATGAG.

As regards this clone: With the read ending 3 residues before the CDR3 end, the germline J gene is used to fill in that end. The chain joins TRBV18 to TRBJ2-7, with 7 nucleotides matching TRBD1. V lost 0 bases, J lost 6 bases, and 14 bases stayed unmatched. The germline V gene has CDR1 KGHSH and CDR2 LQKENI. The CDR3 is 17 residues long. The CDR3: CASSPPSIGTASSEQYF. The DNA read from the CDR3 is TGTGCCAGCTCACCACCAAGTATCGGGACAGCCTCGTCCGAG.

On this clone itself: The read ends 3 residues shy of where the CDR3 ends; the end is completed using the germline J gene. V gene TRBV7-3 combines with J gene TRBJ2-2, with a tentative D call TRBD2 (5 bases). The V end lost 1 base, the J end lost 7 bases, and 19 bases lay between the germline ends. Germline loops: CDR1 SGHTA, CDR2 FQGTGA. This CDR3 comprises 17 residues. The CDR3 bases that were read are TGTGCCAGCAGCTTAAATCGTGGGCGAAGCGGAGGCGGGGAG. Its translation: CASSLNRGRSGGGE. The full-length CDR3 reads as CASSLNRGRSGGGELFF.

With regard to this clone: With the read ending 3 residues before the CDR3 end, the germline J gene is used to fill in that end. This sequence joins TRBV6-2 or TRBV6-3 and TRBJ2-6; D is ambiguous. This CDR3 has 14 residues. CDR1 is MNHEY, CDR2 SVGEGT, per germline. The V end lost 6 bases, the J end lost 5 bases, and 11 bases lay between the germline ends. The CDR3 here is CASRDTDRANVLTF. The DNA read from the CDR3 is TGTGCCAGCAGAGACACCGATAGGGCCAACGTC.

In regard to this clone: The missing CDR3 end, 3 residues past where the read stops, is filled in from the germline J gene. The rearrangement joins TRBV7-3 to TRBJ1-2; D ambiguous. The germline CDR1 and CDR2 sequences are SGHTA and FQGTGA. CDR3 length: 16 amino acids. The CDR3 sequence is CASSLFSSGSYNDYTF. The sequenced CDR3 bases are TGTGCCAGCAGCTTATTCTCTAGCGGTTCTTACAATGAC.

On this clone itself: The read is 3 residues too short to cover the CDR3 end, so that end is filled in from the germline J gene. V gene TRBV12-3 or TRBV12-4 combines with J gene TRBJ2-4; a weak D match, TRBD1 (6 bases). The CDR3 runs to 12 residues. The part of the CDR3 DNA that was read is TGTGCCAGCAGCCGGAATGACAGGAGT. Translation: CASSRNDRS. The entire CDR3 protein reads CASSRNDRSQYF.

With respect to this clone: The sequenced fragment ends 3 residues before the CDR3 boundary, so the rest is inferred from the germline J gene. The chain uses TRBV7-9 and TRBJ1-2, with D tentatively TRBD1 (6 bases). Looked up from germline, CDR1 is SEHNR and CDR2 is FQNEAQ (reference sequence). The CDR3 loop spans 13 amino acids. This chain's CDR3 is CASSRAGVNDYTF. Incomplete CDR3 DNA: TGTGCCAGCAGCCGAGCAGGGGTCAATGAC.

As regards this clone: The missing CDR3 end, 3 residues past where the read stops, is filled in from the germline J gene. The chain uses TRBV18 and TRBJ2-2, with D perhaps matching TRBD1 or TRBD2 (5 bases each). The CDR3 totals 18 residues. CDR1 is KGHSH and CDR2 is LQKENI in the germline V gene. CDR3: CASSPQEVSSSGANVLFF. The DNA read from the CDR3 is TGTGCCAGCTCACCACAGGAGGTCTCGAGCTCTGGGGCCAACGTG.

On this clone itself: The read finishes 3 residues shy of the CDR3 end, and the germline J gene is used to complete it. The chain couples TRBV12-3 or TRBV12-4 to TRBJ1-2; TRBD1 aligns across 7 bases. The CDR3 extends over 13 amino acids. J lost 5 bases, V lost 6 bases, and 6 bases had no gene match. The sequenced CDR3 bases are TGTGCCAGCAGCTCGACAGGGATGTATGGC. Encoded protein: CASSSTGMYG. The entire CDR3 protein is CASSSTGMYGYTF.

In the case of this clone: The junction differs from germline at one of its ends, possibly a read error. Sequencing ends 3 residues short of the CDR3 end; the germline J gene provides the rest. The chain couples TRBV19 to TRBJ2-3; TRBD2 aligns across 9 bases. CDR3 length equals 13 residues. CDR1 and CDR2 (germline): LNHDA, SQIVND (reference sequence). The CDR3 bases that were read are TGTGCCAGTAGTAGGGGACTAGCAGAGACG. Translating gives CASSRGLAET. The complete CDR3 protein is CASSRGLAETQYF. Based on the CDR3 plus reference TRBV19 and TRBJ2-3, the full variable domain is DGGITQSPKYLFRKEGQNVTLSCEQNLNHDAMYWYRQDPGQGLRLIYYSQIVNDFQKGDIAEGYSVSREKKESFPLTVTSAQKNPTAFYLCASSRGLAETQYFGPGTRLTVL.

A remark on this clone: The CDR3 end falls 3 residues outside the read, so it is completed with the germline J gene. J is TRBJ2-2 and V is TRBV19; 8 bases agree with TRBD1. Germline CDR1 and CDR2: LNHDA and SQIVND (reference sequence). The CDR3 runs to 16 residues. CDR3 DNA, as far as it was read: TGTGCCAGTACCCTGCAGGGGGCAGGAACTAATGAAAAG. As protein: CASTLQGAGTNEK. The whole CDR3 reads CASTLQGAGTNEKLFF.

A note on this clone: The read terminates 3 residues ahead of where the CDR3 ends, so the germline J gene completes it. The rearrangement links TRBV20-1 to TRBJ2-3; D is possibly TRBD2 (7 bases). The CDR3 runs to 16 residues. CDR1 is DFQATT and CDR2 is SNEGSKA in the germline V gene (reference sequence). Trimming took off 6 bases at V and 3 bases at J, with 22 bases between the two ends. The CDR3 spells CSAPGGRSIGTDTQYF. CDR3 bases read: TGCAGTGCCCCCGGGGGGCGGAGCATCGGAACAGATACG.

As regards this clone: The read ends 3 residues before the CDR3 terminus; that terminus is restored from the germline J gene. The chain employs TRBV6-2 or TRBV6-3 and TRBJ2-1; D possibly corresponds to TRBD2 (5 bases). Germline CDR1 is MNHEY and CDR2 is SVGEGT. The CDR3 is 14 residues long. The V end lost 5 bases, the J end lost 4 bases, and 12 bases lay between the germline ends. CDR3 DNA, as far as it was read: TGTGCCAGCAGTCGCACTTCGGGGTACAATGAG. Its translation is CASSRTSGYNE. The complete CDR3 sequence is CASSRTSGYNEQFF.

As for this clone: Read coverage stops 3 residues before the CDR3 terminus; the germline J gene supplies the remainder. V is TRBV6-2 or TRBV6-3 and J is TRBJ2-3; 12 bases are shared with TRBD2. Germline lookup yields CDR1 MNHEY and CDR2 SVGEGT. The CDR3 is made up of 15 amino acids. The CDR3 loop reads CASDSGLAGKETQYF. The sequenced CDR3 bases are TGTGCCAGCGATTCGGGACTAGCGGGTAAAGAGACG.

A note on this clone: With the read ending 3 residues before the CDR3 end, the germline J gene is used to fill in that end. The V call is TRBV20-1, the J call TRBJ2-3; 8 bases are shared with TRBD1. The CDR3 has 19 amino acids. Germline V CDR1 and CDR2: DFQATT, SNEGSKA (reference sequence). CDR3 bases read: TGCAGTGCTAGAGATTTCGGGGCGAGCAGGGGGCTTCGCAATCAGCCG. Its translation is CSARDFGASRGLRNQP. The entire CDR3 is CSARDFGASRGLRNQPQYF.

About this clone itself: The CDR3 extends 3 residues past the end of the read, so its final part is completed from the germline J gene. This chain uses TRBV19 with TRBJ2-3; possible D gene TRBD1, 6 bases. Germline V lookup: CDR1 LNHDA, CDR2 SQIVND (reference sequence). The CDR3 loop spans 13 amino acids. The CDR3 is CASSKQGNQPQYF. The part of the CDR3 DNA that was read is TGTGCCAGTAGTAAACAGGGTAATCAGCCG.